One sample yielded the 4 T cell receptor beta chains listed below, sequenced in a study of T cells after posttransplantation cyclophosphamide. Some clones are missing from TCRdb's copy, which holds only in-frame ones; the method was immunoSEQ multiplex PCR. The sample lists several thousand clones, about 80% seen once, with 24% in the top ten. Sampled 1 year posttransplant, controls received myeloablative marrow transplants, methotrexate and a calcineurin inhibitor. The material sequenced was PBMCs, taken after an allogeneic stem cell transplant with a calcineurin inhibitor and methotrexate. Receptors originate from a male patient between 40 and 49 years old who received an allogeneic stem cell transplant from an unrelated donor, was CMV-positive, and had chronic GVHD only. Some T cells may be transferred from the graft donor.

The J gene is TRBJ1-1, the V gene TRBV29-1; D call uncertain. The CDR3 contains 11 residues. Germline CDR1 is SQVTM and CDR2 is ANQGSEA. Trimming took 5 bases from V and 4 from J, leaving 8 bases between them. CDR3 nucleotide sequence: TGCAGCGTTCTTTGGAGCACTGAAGCTTTCTTT. Translating it yields CSVLWSTEAFF.

The V call is TRBV6-1, the J call TRBJ2-5; 8 nucleotides line up with TRBD1. CDR3 length equals 15 residues. V dropped 3 bases and J dropped 0; count of bases not matched to a gene: 3. Germline V gives CDR1 MNHNS, CDR2 SASEGT. CDR3 DNA: TGTGCCAGCAGTGACTGGACAGGGAACCAAGAGACCCAGTACTTC. Translating gives CASSDWTGNQETQYF.

The chain is built from TRBV5-1 and TRBJ1-2; a possible D gene is TRBD1 (5 bases). Deletions cut 0 bases from V and 4 bases from J, with 13 bases between. Germline V gives CDR1 SGHRS, CDR2 YFSETQ. This CDR3 comprises 15 residues. DNA for the CDR3: TGCGCCAGCAGCTTGGCGAAGGGGCCCCTCTATGGCTACACCTTC. Translating gives CASSLAKGPLYGYTF. Variable domain in full (rest from reference TRBV5-1 and TRBJ1-2): KAGVTQTPRYLIKTRGQQVTLSCSPISGHRSVSWYQQTPGQGLQFLFEYFSETQRNKGNFPGRFSGRQFSNSRSEMNVSTLELGDSALYLCASSLAKGPLYGYTFGSGTRLTVV.

This chain links TRBV27 with TRBJ2-3; TRBD2 matches 12 bases. The germline V gene has CDR1 MNHEY and CDR2 SMNVEV (reference sequence). The length of the CDR3 is 13 residues. Trimming cost V 9 bases and J 6 bases; bases outside gene matches: 4. CDR3 coding DNA: TGTGCCAGTGGACTAGCGGGAAGGGATACGCAGTATTTT. This codes for CASGLAGRDTQYF.